A single sample gave rise to the 12 T cell receptor beta chains below, sequenced in a study of tumor and adjacent non-tumor tissue in lung cancer. RNA was extracted from bulk tissue without any cell sorting. Distant lung tissue was collected more than 3 cm away from the tumor edge. TCRbeta libraries were built with three rounds of nested PCR, modified from ARM-PCR. TCRdb used MiXCR to reprocess the multiplex PCR reads, holding one entry per CDR3 protein. The table has 60,000 to 70,000 distinct CDR3 sequences, around 76% seen once; the top ten hold 45%. Material for sequencing was distant non-tumor lung tissue. The receptor set was obtained from a man aged 55 to 70 with non-small cell lung cancer.

This clonotype was observed at least ten times. A read error may produce the germline difference seen at one junction end. CDR3 nucleotides: TGTGCCAGCAGCTTGGCGCGAGACAGGGACCCCCTCCGAATCTTT. Its translation: CASSLARDRDPLRIF. The rearrangement links TRBV5-6 to TRBJ1-1, with 7 nucleotides matching TRBD1. Germline V gives CDR1 SGHDT, CDR2 YYEEEE. This CDR3 spans 15 amino acids.

Remarks on this clonotype: This may be a read error, as it is one base from a much larger clone. The J gene is TRBJ2-1, the V gene TRBV6-5, with a tentative D call TRBD2 (5 bases). This CDR3 has 15 residues. Germline loops: CDR1 MNHEY, CDR2 SVGAGI. Trimming took 5 bases from V and 9 from J, leaving 20 bases between them. CDR3 DNA sequence: TGTGCCAGCAGTCATACCGGGATCCCCCTAAGTGAGCAGTTCTTC. The encoded protein is CASSHTGIPLSEQFF.

Concerning this clonotype itself: A read error may account for a junction end that differs from germline. The V call is TRBV11-3, the J call TRBJ2-3; TRBD2 matches at 8 bases. The CDR3 length is 16 residues. Germline loops: CDR1 SGHNT, CDR2 YENEEA. The CDR3 DNA is TGTGCCAGCTGCTCCGGACTAGCAGATAGCATAGATACACAGTATTTT. This translates into CASCSGLADSIDTQYF.

Notes on this clonotype: The junction differs from germline at one of its ends, possibly a read error. This chain joins TRBV11-1 and TRBJ2-1; tentative D call: TRBD2 (6 bases). Per the germline V gene, CDR1 is SGHAT and CDR2 is FQDESV (reference sequence). The CDR3 has 16 amino acids. CDR3 DNA: TGTGCAAGCAGTCCAGGGACGCTGCGGGGATACAATGAGCAGTTCTTC. It encodes CASSPGTLRGYNEQFF.

This clonotype was seen just once. The gene calls are TRBV5-1 and TRBJ2-7; D gene ambiguous. The CDR3 runs to 14 residues. The germline V and J ends were trimmed by 1 base and 1 base, with 9 bases remaining between them. Germline values: CDR1 SGHRS, CDR2 YFSETQ. This CDR3 is CASSLKVSSYEQYF. CDR3 in DNA: TGCGCCAGCAGCTTGAAGGTGTCGTCCTACGAGCAGTACTTC.

Comments on this clonotype: The junction differs from germline at one of its ends, possibly a read error. The V call is TRBV29-1, the J call TRBJ2-5; D is uncertain. CDR3 length: 13 residues. Germline lookup yields CDR1 SQVTM and CDR2 ANQGSEA. CDR3 DNA sequence: TGCAGTGTTGAAATAGGTCTACAAGAGACCCAGTACTTC. Translation: CSVEIGLQETQYF.

Concerning this clonotype: At one end, the junction sequence differs from germline, possibly due to a read error. The rearrangement links TRBV4-2 to TRBJ2-1; no reliable D call. Germline V gives CDR1 LGHNA, CDR2 YNFKEQ. CDR3 length: 15 residues. CDR3 nucleotide sequence: TGTGCCAGCGGCCAGGAGTGGGTCTCCTACAATGAGCAGTTCTTC. Residues: CASGQEWVSYNEQFF.

This clonotype was seen a single time. One end of the junction fails to match germline, which may point to a read error. J is TRBJ1-3 and V is TRBV4-1; tentative D call: TRBD1 (5 bases). The CDR3 extends over 17 amino acids. Germline CDR1 reads MGHRA; CDR2 reads YSYEKL. CDR3 amino acids: CAGSQESPGTGVNTIYF. DNA of the CDR3: TGCGCCGGCAGCCAGGAGAGTCCCGGGACTGGGGTGAACACCATATATTTT.

On this clonotype: Because it lacks the conserved phenylalanine or tryptophan at the end, this CDR3 is likely a read error. The chain recombines TRBV29-1 with TRBJ1-1; D is unresolved. Looked up from germline, CDR1 is SQVTM and CDR2 is ANQGSEA. The V and J ends lost 4 bases and 11 bases respectively, with 8 bases between them. CDR3 length: 9 residues. The CDR3: CSVGLEAFS. CDR3 nucleotides: TGCAGCGTTGGACTGGAGGCTTTCTCT.

This clonotype was picked up one time. Compared with germline, one end of the junction differs, possibly owing to a read error. This chain uses TRBV29-1 with TRBJ2-7; 7 nucleotides align to TRBD1. The germline gives CDR1 SQVTM, CDR2 ANQGSEA. This CDR3 contains 16 residues. The CDR3 sequence is CRVEEPHGTASYEQYF. CDR3 nucleotides: TGCAGGGTTGAAGAGCCCCATGGGACAGCTTCCTACGAGCAATACTTC.

This sequence joins TRBV25-1 and TRBJ1-2; D remains unclear. Germline V gene sequence: CDR1 MGHDK, CDR2 SYGVNS. This CDR3 is 14 amino acids long. V lost 4 bases to trimming and J lost 1 base, with 10 bases between them. The CDR3 DNA reads as TGTGCCAGCAGTGGGGCAGGAGTTAACTATGGCTACACCTTC. It codes for CASSGAGVNYGYTF.

A remark on this clonotype: It is likely a read error, because the conserved phenylalanine at the end of the CDR3 is missing. The chain has TRBV29-1 and TRBJ2-7; TRBD2 matches 13 bases. The germline gives CDR1 SQVTM, CDR2 ANQGSEA. The CDR3 is 16 amino acids. CDR3 region: CIVGTSGNFSFYEQYL. As DNA, the CDR3 is TGCATCGTGGGGACTAGCGGGAATTTCAGCTTCTACGAGCAGTACTTA.